One and the same sample provided the 24 T cell receptor beta chains below, sequenced in a study of regulatory T cells in long-lasting Graves disease (dated by TCRdb to 2020 to 2023). Taken with the paper, the label for time point translates to: newly diagnosed GD, antithyroid drugs for less than 3 months. For both TCR sequencing and RNA sequencing, RNA was extracted from PBMCs using TRIzol. Library method: multiplex PCR. TCRdb lists the instrument as Illumina HiSeq 4000. CDR3 regions were amplified by Arm-PCR with iRepertoire HTBI primers to construct TCR beta libraries. In-frame beta chains were kept once TCRdb had trimmed the public reads at Q25 with fastp and called clones with MiXCR. Rows are combined by CDR3 protein, so each entry shows the most common genes and DNA. This sample is represented by hundreds of thousands of distinct CDR3 sequences; around 17% of them were singletons. The leading ten clones occupy 18% of the sample.

This same sample was also part of a study on T cells in Graves' hyperthyroidism and ophthalmopathy.

Sequenced here: peripheral blood mononuclear cells (PBMCs), sampled at new diagnosis, from a patient treated with antithyroid drugs. The receptors were sampled from a woman aged 25-40 years with Graves disease. Donor details come from another sample of the same person, matched by shared clones.

The CDR3 DNA is TGCGCCAGTCGGACACAGACCAATTCACCCCTCCACTTT. Translating it yields CASRTQTNSPLHF. The V call is TRBV5-1, the J call TRBJ1-6; tentative D call: TRBD1 (5 bases). There are 13 residues in the CDR3. V lost 8 bases to trimming and J lost 7 bases, with 13 bases between them. In germline, CDR1 is SGHRS, CDR2 YFSETQ.

This clonotype was picked up many times. The chain joins TRBV29-1 to TRBJ2-5; the match to TRBD2 covers 12 bases. V trimming: 8 bases; J trimming: 1 base; junction bases outside the gene matches: 8. CDR1 is SQVTM and CDR2 is ANQGSEA in the germline V gene. The CDR3 length is 15 residues. CDR3 region: CSHGLAGSFQETQYF. CDR3 DNA sequence: TGCAGCCATGGACTAGCGGGATCTTTCCAAGAGACCCAGTACTTC.

DNA of the CDR3: TGCAGTGCTAGAGATGATTTGTACGGGGGGCCGGGTGAAAAACTGTTTTTT. It translates to CSARDDLYGGPGEKLFF. The chain uses TRBV20-1 and TRBJ1-4; perhaps TRBD1 as D (6 bases). V was shortened by 0 bases and J by 7 bases, with 21 bases between the two germline ends. The germline CDR1 and CDR2 sequences are DFQATT and SNEGSKA (reference sequence). The CDR3 is 17 amino acids.

The CDR3 loop is CASSPQGLGYGYTF. CDR3 sequence (DNA): TGCGCCAGCAGCCCGCAGGGTCTCGGCTATGGCTACACCTTC. The genes are TRBV4-1 and TRBJ1-2, with D perhaps TRBD1 (5 bases). This CDR3 is 14 amino acids long. Germline V gives CDR1 MGHRA, CDR2 YSYEKL. Between the trimmed V and J ends, which lost 4 bases and 4 bases, there was a span of 13 bases.

The chain joins TRBV9 to TRBJ2-2; D gene unclear. The CDR3 extends over 12 amino acids. CDR1 and CDR2 from the germline V gene are SGDLS and YYNGEE. V shed 3 bases and J shed 7 bases, with 7 bases lying between them. The DNA for the CDR3 is TGTGCCAGCAGCGCACCAAGCGGGGAGCTGTTTTTT. Amino acid sequence: CASSAPSGELFF.

This clonotype was recorded a few times. This rearrangement joins TRBV6-5 to TRBJ2-1; the D is unclear. The V gene's germline CDR1 is MNHEY and CDR2 SVGAGI. Trimming left V 0 bases short and J 4 bases short, with 13 bases between. The CDR3 has 16 amino acids. CDR3 nucleotides: TGTGCCAGCAGTTACTCTCTTAGCCCTGGATACAATGAGCAGTTCTTC. Translated, it gives CASSYSLSPGYNEQFF.

Remarks on this clonotype: This may arise from a read error, as a much more abundant clone is one base away. V usage is TRBV7-9 and J usage is TRBJ2-1; possibly TRBD2 for D (5 bases). With 4 bases removed from V and 10 bases from J, the gap between germline ends came to 14 bases. This CDR3 has 13 residues. Looked up from germline, CDR1 is SEHNR and CDR2 is FQNEAQ (reference sequence). Written as DNA, the CDR3 is TGTGCCAGCAGCTCCACGGGGTGGAGCGAGCAGTTCTTC. It codes for CASSSTGWSEQFF.

This clonotype showed up many times. The V call is TRBV12-3 or TRBV12-4, the J call TRBJ1-5; 10 nucleotides line up with TRBD1. Losses at the gene ends were 5 bases for V and 6 bases for J; bases not matched to a gene: 13. The length of the CDR3 is 17 residues. Here the CDR3 DNA reads TGTGCCAGCAGTCCCGGGACAGGGGATCTGGCCGGTCAGCCCCAGCATTTT. It specifies CASSPGTGDLAGQPQHF.

In this sample, this clonotype turned up a few times. A much larger clone differs from this one at a single base, so this may be a read error. V gene TRBV12-3 or TRBV12-4 combines with J gene TRBJ2-7, with TRBD2 matching 9 bases. V lost 4 bases to trimming and J lost 3 bases; unmatched junction nucleotides: 7. The CDR3 length is 15 residues. This CDR3 is CASSSSSGTLYEQYF. The CDR3 DNA follows: TGTGCCAGCAGTTCTTCTAGCGGGACCCTCTACGAGCAGTACTTC.

This clonotype was detected many times. The chain links TRBV11-2 to TRBJ2-7; the match to TRBD2 covers 8 bases. This CDR3 contains 15 residues. V lost 4 bases, J lost 0 bases, and 5 bases stayed unmatched. Germline-derived CDR1 and CDR2 are SGHAT and FQNNGV. The CDR3 DNA reads as TGTGCCAGCAGCTACCAAGCGGGAGTCTCCTACGAGCAGTACTTC. Amino acid sequence: CASSYQAGVSYEQYF.

The V gene is TRBV10-1, the J gene TRBJ2-5, with D possibly TRBD1 on 6 matching bases. The end of the DNA is better explained by TRBJ2-1, so the J call may be wrong. Per the germline V gene, CDR1 is WNHNN and CDR2 is SYGVQD (reference sequence). This CDR3 is built from 13 residues. CDR3 residues: CASRTQGRNEQFF. The CDR3 bases are TGCGCCAGCAGAACACAGGGCCGCAATGAGCAGTTCTTC.

This clonotype was detected many times. This chain links TRBV28 with TRBJ2-1; unclear D gene. Germline CDR1 is MDHEN and CDR2 is SYDVKM. CDR3 length: 14 amino acids. The V end was cut by 4 bases, the J end by 8 bases, with 15 bases between. Here the CDR3 reads CASSSSNPPDEQFF. The CDR3 region has the DNA TGTGCCAGCAGTTCATCAAACCCGCCTGATGAGCAGTTCTTC. The whole variable domain, filled in from reference TRBV28 and TRBJ2-1, reads DVKVTQSSRYLVKRTGEKVFLECVQDMDHENMFWYRQDPGLGLRLIYFSYDVKMKEKGDIPEGYSVSREKKERFSLILESASTNQTSMYLCASSSSNPPDEQFFGPGTRLTVL.

This clonotype was picked up many times. This chain links TRBV6-2 or TRBV6-3 with TRBJ1-1; 8 bases align to TRBD1. Germline V CDR1 and CDR2: MNHEY, SVGEGT. V gave up 4 bases and J gave up 5 bases; unmatched junction bases: 9. This CDR3 contains 15 residues. CDR3 bases: TGTGCCAGCAGTTTTAACCCCGGACAGGGTACTGAAGCTTTCTTT. Translation gives CASSFNPGQGTEAFF.

This clonotype was seen repeatedly, ten times or more. This chain links TRBV9 with TRBJ2-5; 10 bases are shared with TRBD1. CDR1 SGDLS and CDR2 YYNGEE come from the germline V gene. The J segment lost 7 bases and the V segment lost 0 bases, leaving 3 bases of the junction unmatched. The CDR3 spans 14 residues. CDR3 in DNA: TGTGCCAGCAGCGTAGGACAGGGGGCAGGGACCCAGTACTTC. Protein sequence: CASSVGQGAGTQYF.

This clonotype appeared many times. The chain carries TRBV28 and TRBJ2-4; TRBD1 agrees at 10 bases. The germline gives CDR1 MDHEN, CDR2 SYDVKM. V lost 8 bases and J lost 0; bases outside the gene matches: 10. CDR3 length equals 17 residues. The CDR3 protein is CASRRQGADLAKNIQYF. The CDR3, as DNA: TGTGCCAGCCGACGACAGGGGGCGGATCTAGCCAAAAACATTCAGTACTTC.

This clonotype was recorded at least ten times. The V and J genes are TRBV5-1 and TRBJ2-3; possibly TRBD2 for D (5 bases). The CDR3 spans 13 residues. The germline gives CDR1 SGHRS, CDR2 YFSETQ. Trimming pared 4 bases from V and 2 bases from J, leaving 8 bases between. CDR3 protein: CASSHGVTDTQYF. CDR3 DNA sequence: TGCGCCAGCAGCCACGGGGTCACAGATACGCAGTATTTT.

This clonotype was seen ten or more times. The rearrangement joins TRBV3-1 to TRBJ1-4; D unresolved. The CDR3 totals 12 residues. Deletions cut 3 bases from V and 7 bases from J, with 6 bases between. Germline assignment: CDR1 LGHDT and CDR2 YNNKEL (reference sequence). This chain's CDR3 is CASSHHSEKLFF. The CDR3 bases are TGTGCCAGCAGCCACCACAGTGAAAAACTGTTTTTT.

This clonotype was detected only a few times. This chain joins TRBV5-1 and TRBJ2-4; 10 nucleotides match TRBD2. CDR3 length equals 22 residues. Germline assignment: CDR1 SGHRS and CDR2 YFSETQ. The trim removed 4 bases at V and 4 bases at J, leaving 26 bases unmatched. CDR3 nucleotide sequence: TGCGCCAGCAGCCCGTGGCCTGTTGGGACCCCTCAAGCGGGAGGGACTAAAAACATTCAGTACTTC. Translation: CASSPWPVGTPQAGGTKNIQYF. The complete variable domain, with remaining parts taken from reference TRBV5-1 and TRBJ2-4, reads KAGVTQTPRYLIKTRGQQVTLSCSPISGHRSVSWYQQTPGQGLQFLFEYFSETQRNKGNFPGRFSGRQFSNSRSEMNVSTLELGDSALYLCASSPWPVGTPQAGGTKNIQYFGAGTRLSVL.

Ten or more counts support this clonotype. The chain recombines TRBV7-9 with TRBJ2-7, with 7 bases identical to TRBD2. The germline CDR1 and CDR2 sequences are SEHNR and FQNEAQ (reference sequence). CDR3 length: 15 amino acids. The junction had 9 bases not matched to a gene; V was cut back by 2 bases and J by 5 bases. DNA of the CDR3: TGTGCCAGCAGCTTACGGAGGGAGGGCCTCGACGAGCAGTACTTC. Its translation is CASSLRREGLDEQYF.

About this clonotype: A read error may explain this, as a much larger clone is one base away. The genes are TRBV6-2 or TRBV6-3 and TRBJ1-1; TRBD1 is a possible D gene (5 bases). The CDR3 contains 14 residues. Germline V gene data show CDR1 as MNHEY and CDR2 as SVGEGT. CDR3 bases: TGTGCCGGCAGTTACGGGGCTCAGAACACTGAAGCTTTCTTT. This encodes CAGSYGAQNTEAFF.

This clonotype was seen only a few times. V gene TRBV20-1 combines with J gene TRBJ2-3; 9 bases are a match to TRBD2. This CDR3 contains 13 residues. Germline V gene lookup returns CDR1 DFQATT and CDR2 SNEGSKA (reference sequence). After removal of 6 bases from V and 4 bases from J, the junction contained 5 bases not matched to a gene. CDR3 in amino acids: CSALAGPPDTQYF. CDR3 sequence (DNA): TGCAGTGCCCTAGCGGGGCCCCCAGATACGCAGTATTTT.

V and J are TRBV14 and TRBJ1-5; a possible D gene is TRBD1 (5 bases). Per germline, CDR1 SGHDN and CDR2 FVKESK. The CDR3 runs to 17 residues. Between the trimmed V and J ends, which lost 0 bases and 1 base, there was a span of 13 bases. This CDR3 is CASSQDSRQRSNQPQHF. The CDR3 coding sequence is TGTGCCAGCAGCCAAGATTCTAGACAGAGAAGCAATCAGCCCCAGCATTTT.

This chain joins TRBV3-1 and TRBJ2-5, with 8 bases fitting TRBD2. There are 17 residues in the CDR3. Germline CDR1 LGHDT, CDR2 YNNKEL (reference sequence). V lost 2 bases to trimming and J lost 2 bases; unmatched junction nucleotides: 10. The CDR3 loop is CASSQSLAGGRQETQYF. The CDR3 DNA is TGTGCCAGCAGCCAATCTCTAGCGGGCGGCCGGCAAGAGACCCAGTACTTC.

This chain's CDR3 is CASSPTSGRAFGTDTQYF. For the CDR3, the DNA is TGTGCCAGCAGCCCGACTAGCGGGAGGGCTTTCGGCACAGATACGCAGTATTTT. This rearrangement joins TRBV12-3 or TRBV12-4 to TRBJ2-3, with TRBD2 identical over 14 bases. V trimming: 6 bases; J trimming: 1 base; junction bases outside the gene matches: 9. CDR3 length: 18 residues.